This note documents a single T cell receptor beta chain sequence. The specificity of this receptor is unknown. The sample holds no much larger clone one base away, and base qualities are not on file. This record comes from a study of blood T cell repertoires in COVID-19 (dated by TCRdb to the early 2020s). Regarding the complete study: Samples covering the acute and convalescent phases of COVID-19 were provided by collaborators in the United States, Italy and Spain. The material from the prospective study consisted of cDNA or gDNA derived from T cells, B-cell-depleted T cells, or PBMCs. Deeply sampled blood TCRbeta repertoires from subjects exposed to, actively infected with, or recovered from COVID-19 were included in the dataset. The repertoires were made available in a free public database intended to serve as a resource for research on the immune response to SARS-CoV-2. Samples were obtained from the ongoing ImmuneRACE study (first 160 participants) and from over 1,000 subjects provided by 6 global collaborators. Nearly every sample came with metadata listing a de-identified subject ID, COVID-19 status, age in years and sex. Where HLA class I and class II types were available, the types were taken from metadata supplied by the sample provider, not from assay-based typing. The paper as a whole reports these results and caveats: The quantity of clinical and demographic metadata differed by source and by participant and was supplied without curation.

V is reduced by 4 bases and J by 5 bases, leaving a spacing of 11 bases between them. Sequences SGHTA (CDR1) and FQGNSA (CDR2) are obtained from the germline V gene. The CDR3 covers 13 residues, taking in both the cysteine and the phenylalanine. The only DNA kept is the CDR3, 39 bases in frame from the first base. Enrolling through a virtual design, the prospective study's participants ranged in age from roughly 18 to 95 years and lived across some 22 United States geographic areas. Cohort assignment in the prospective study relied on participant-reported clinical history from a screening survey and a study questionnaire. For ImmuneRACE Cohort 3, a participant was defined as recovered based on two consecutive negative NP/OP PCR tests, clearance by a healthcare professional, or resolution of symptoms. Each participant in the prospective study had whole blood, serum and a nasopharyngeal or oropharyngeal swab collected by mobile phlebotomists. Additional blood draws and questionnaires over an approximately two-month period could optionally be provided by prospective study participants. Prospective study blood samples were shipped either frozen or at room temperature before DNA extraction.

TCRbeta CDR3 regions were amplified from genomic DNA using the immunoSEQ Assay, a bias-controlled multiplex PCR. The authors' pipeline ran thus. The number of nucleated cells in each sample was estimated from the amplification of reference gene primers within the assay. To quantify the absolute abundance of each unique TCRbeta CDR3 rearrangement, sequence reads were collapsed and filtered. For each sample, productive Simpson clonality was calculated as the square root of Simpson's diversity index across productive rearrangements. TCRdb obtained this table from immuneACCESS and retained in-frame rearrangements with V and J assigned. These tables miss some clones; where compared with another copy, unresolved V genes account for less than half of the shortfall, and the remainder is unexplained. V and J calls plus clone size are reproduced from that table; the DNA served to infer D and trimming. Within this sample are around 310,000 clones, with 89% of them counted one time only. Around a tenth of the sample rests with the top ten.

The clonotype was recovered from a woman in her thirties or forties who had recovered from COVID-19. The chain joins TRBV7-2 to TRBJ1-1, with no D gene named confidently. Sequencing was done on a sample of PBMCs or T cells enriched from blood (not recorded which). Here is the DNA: TGTGCCAGCAGCTGGGAGGGTTCAACTGAAGCTTTCTTT. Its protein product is CASSWEGSTEAFF.